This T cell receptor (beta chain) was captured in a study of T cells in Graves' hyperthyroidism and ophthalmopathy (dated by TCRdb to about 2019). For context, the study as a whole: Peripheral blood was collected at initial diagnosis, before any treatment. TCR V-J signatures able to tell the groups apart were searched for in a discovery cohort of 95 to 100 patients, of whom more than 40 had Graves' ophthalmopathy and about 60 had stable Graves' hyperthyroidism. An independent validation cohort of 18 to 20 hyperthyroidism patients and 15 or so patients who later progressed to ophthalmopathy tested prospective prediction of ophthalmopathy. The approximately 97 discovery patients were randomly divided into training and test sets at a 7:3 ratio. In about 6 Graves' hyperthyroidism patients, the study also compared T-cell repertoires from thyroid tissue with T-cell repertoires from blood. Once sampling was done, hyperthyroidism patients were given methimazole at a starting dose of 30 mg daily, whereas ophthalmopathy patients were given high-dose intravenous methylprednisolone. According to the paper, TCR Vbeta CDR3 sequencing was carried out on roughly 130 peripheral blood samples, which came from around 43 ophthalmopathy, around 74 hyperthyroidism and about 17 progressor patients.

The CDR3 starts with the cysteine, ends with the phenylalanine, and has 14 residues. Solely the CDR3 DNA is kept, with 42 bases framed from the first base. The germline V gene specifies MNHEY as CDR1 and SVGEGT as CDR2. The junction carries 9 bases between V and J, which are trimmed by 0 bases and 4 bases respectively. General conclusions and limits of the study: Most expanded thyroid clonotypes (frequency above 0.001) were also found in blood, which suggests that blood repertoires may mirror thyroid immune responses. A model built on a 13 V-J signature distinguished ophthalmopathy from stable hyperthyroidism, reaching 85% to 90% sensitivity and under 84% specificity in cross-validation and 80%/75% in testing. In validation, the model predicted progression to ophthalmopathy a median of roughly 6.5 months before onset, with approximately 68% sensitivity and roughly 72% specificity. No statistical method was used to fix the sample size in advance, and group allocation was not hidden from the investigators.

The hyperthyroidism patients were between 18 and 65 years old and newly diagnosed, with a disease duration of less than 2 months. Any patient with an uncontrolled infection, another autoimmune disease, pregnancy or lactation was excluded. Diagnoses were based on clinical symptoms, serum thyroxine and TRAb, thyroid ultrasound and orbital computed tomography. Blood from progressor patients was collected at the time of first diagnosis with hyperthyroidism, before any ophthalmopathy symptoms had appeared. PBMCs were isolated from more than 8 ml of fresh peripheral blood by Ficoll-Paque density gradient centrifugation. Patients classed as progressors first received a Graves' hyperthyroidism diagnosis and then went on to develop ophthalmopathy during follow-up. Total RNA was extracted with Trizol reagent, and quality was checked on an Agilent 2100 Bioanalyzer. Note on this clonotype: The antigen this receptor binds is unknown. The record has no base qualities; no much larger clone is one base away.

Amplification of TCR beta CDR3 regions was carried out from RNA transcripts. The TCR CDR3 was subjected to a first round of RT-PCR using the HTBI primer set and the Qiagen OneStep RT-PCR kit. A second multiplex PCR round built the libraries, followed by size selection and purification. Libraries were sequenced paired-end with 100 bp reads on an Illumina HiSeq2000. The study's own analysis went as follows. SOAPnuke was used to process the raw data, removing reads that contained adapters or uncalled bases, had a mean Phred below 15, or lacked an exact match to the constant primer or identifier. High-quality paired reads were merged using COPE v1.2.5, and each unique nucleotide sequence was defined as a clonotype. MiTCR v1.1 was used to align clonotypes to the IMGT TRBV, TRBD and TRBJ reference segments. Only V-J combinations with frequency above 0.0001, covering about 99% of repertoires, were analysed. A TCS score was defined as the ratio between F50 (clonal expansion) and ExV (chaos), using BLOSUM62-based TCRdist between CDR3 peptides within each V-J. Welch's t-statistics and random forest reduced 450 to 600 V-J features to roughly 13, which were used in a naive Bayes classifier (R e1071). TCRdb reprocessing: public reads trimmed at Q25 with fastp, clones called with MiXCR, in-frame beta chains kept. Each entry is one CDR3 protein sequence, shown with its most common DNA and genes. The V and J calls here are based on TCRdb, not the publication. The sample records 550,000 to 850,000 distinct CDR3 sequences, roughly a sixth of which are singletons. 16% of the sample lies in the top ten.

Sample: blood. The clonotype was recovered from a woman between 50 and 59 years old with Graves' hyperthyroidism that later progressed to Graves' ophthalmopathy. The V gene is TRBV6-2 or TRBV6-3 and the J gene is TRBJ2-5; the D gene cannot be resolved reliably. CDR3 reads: CASSYSGGIETQYF. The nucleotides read TGTGCCAGCAGTTACTCTGGCGGAATAGAGACCCAGTACTTC.